A selection of T cell receptor beta chains follows, all from one sample in a study of CD8+CD57+ T cells in acquired aplastic anemia. TCRdb fed the reads into MiXCR, producing one record per CDR3 protein. This table has 260,000 or so distinct CDR3 sequences, approximately 82% appearing once. Material for sequencing was sorted CD4+, CD8+, or CD8+CD57+ T cells (not recorded which) from PBMCs. Every receptor here comes from a human donor with aplastic anemia. CDR3s include the opening cysteine and the closing phenylalanine or tryptophan. A D gene is named only where the DNA matches it firmly. Not all rows give a size; the values are once, few, many and, for expanded clones, a class.

D gene: .; J gene: TRBJ1-6; V gene: TRBV9; clone size: .; CDR3 protein: CASSARGDSPLHF; CDR3 DNA: TGTGCCAGCAGCGCCAGAGGGGACTCACCCCTCCACTTT
D gene: .; J gene: TRBJ1-2; V gene: TRBV7-2; clone size: .; CDR3 protein: CASSFELAGQGYTF; CDR3 DNA: TGTGCCAGCAGCTTTGAACTAGCGGGGCAGGGGTATACCTTC
D gene: .; J gene: TRBJ2-3; V gene: TRBV19; clone size: .; CDR3 protein: CASSLGGDTDTQYF; CDR3 DNA: TGTGCCAGCAGTTTAGGGGGGGATACCGATACGCAGTATTTT
D gene: .; J gene: TRBJ2-1; V gene: TRBV7-6; clone size: .; CDR3 protein: CASSLAHGTKDDQFF; CDR3 DNA: TGTGCCAGCAGCTTAGCCCACGGGACAAAAGATGACCAGTTCTTC
D gene: TRBD1; J gene: TRBJ2-7; V gene: TRBV7-2; clone size: few; CDR3 protein: CASSTQTGVKNEQYF; CDR3 DNA: TGTGCCAGTAGTACACAGACAGGGGTCAAGAACGAGCAGTACTTC
D gene: .; J gene: TRBJ2-5; V gene: TRBV15; clone size: few; CDR3 protein: CATSRGPGQWETQYF; CDR3 DNA: TGTGCCACCAGCAGGGGACCCGGACAGTGGGAGACCCAGTACTTC
D gene: .; J gene: TRBJ1-1; V gene: TRBV19; clone size: .; CDR3 protein: CASNPGTVAEAFF; CDR3 DNA: TGTGCCAGTAACCCGGGGACTGTGGCTGAAGCTTTCTTT
D gene: TRBD2; J gene: TRBJ2-7; V gene: TRBV11-2; clone size: .; CDR3 protein: CASSLVSSGGTYEQYF; CDR3 DNA: TGTGCCAGCAGCTTAGTTTCTAGCGGGGGGACCTACGAGCAGTACTTC
D gene: TRBD2; J gene: TRBJ2-1; V gene: TRBV7-9; clone size: .; CDR3 protein: CASSLAEGSSEQFF; CDR3 DNA: TGTGCCAGCAGCCTAGCGGAGGGATCTTCTGAGCAGTTCTTC
D gene: TRBD1; J gene: TRBJ2-7; V gene: TRBV5-1; clone size: once; CDR3 protein: CASSPGQGPLEQYF; CDR3 DNA: TGCGCCAGCAGCCCGGGACAGGGCCCTCTTGAGCAGTACTTC
D gene: .; J gene: TRBJ1-2; V gene: TRBV19; clone size: .; CDR3 protein: CASSFTGRDGYTF; CDR3 DNA: TGTGCCAGTAGTTTCACAGGGCGGGATGGCTACACCTTC
D gene: TRBD1; J gene: TRBJ2-3; V gene: TRBV7-2; clone size: .; CDR3 protein: CASSNGQGPQETQF; CDR3 DNA: TGTGCCAGCAGCAATGGACAGGGGCCTCAAGAGACCCAGTTT
D gene: TRBD2; J gene: TRBJ2-1; V gene: TRBV24-1; clone size: .; CDR3 protein: CATETSGSRYEQTF; CDR3 DNA: TGTGCCACCGAGACGAGCGGGAGTAGGTATGAGCAGACCTTC
D gene: .; J gene: TRBJ1-1; V gene: TRBV7-8; clone size: few; CDR3 protein: CASSLARAGDTQSFF; CDR3 DNA: TGTGCCAGCAGCTTAGCTCGGGCAGGCGATACTCAGTCTTTCTTT
D gene: .; J gene: TRBJ1-3; V gene: TRBV19; clone size: .; CDR3 protein: CASTTGQTGNTIYF; CDR3 DNA: TGTGCCAGTACCACAGGACAGACTGGAAACACCATATATTTT
D gene: TRBD2; J gene: TRBJ2-3; V gene: TRBV7-2; clone size: .; CDR3 protein: CASSPLAGGLDTQF; CDR3 DNA: TGTGCCAGCAGTCCACTAGCGGGGGGGCTGGATACGCAGTTT
D gene: TRBD1; J gene: TRBJ2-1; V gene: TRBV2; clone size: .; CDR3 protein: CASSEGSRGFFNEQLF; CDR3 DNA: TGTGCCAGCAGCGAAGGTAGCAGGGGGTTTTTCAATGAGCAGCTCTTC
D gene: .; J gene: TRBJ2-3; V gene: TRBV7-9; clone size: .; CDR3 protein: CASGFGGTATKYF; CDR3 DNA: TGTGCCAGCGGCTTCGGGGGCACAGCTACGAAGTATTTT
D gene: TRBD1; J gene: TRBJ2-5; V gene: TRBV15; clone size: .; CDR3 protein: CATSRGDGTGGGETQYF; CDR3 DNA: TGTGCCACCAGCAGAGGCGATGGGACAGGGGGTGGAGAGACCCAGTACTTC
D gene: TRBD1; J gene: TRBJ2-7; V gene: TRBV7-9; clone size: .; CDR3 protein: CASSTGQAWRAVRYEQYF; CDR3 DNA: TGTGCCAGCAGCACGGGACAGGCTTGGCGAGCCGTACGTTACGAGCAGTACTTC
D gene: .; J gene: TRBJ1-4; V gene: TRBV7-6; clone size: .; CDR3 protein: CASSLAHGGKETHF; CDR3 DNA: TGTGCCAGCAGTTTGGCCCACGGGGGAAAAGAGACCCATTTT
D gene: TRBD2; J gene: TRBJ2-1; V gene: TRBV5-6; clone size: .; CDR3 protein: CASGTSGKSSYNEQFF; CDR3 DNA: TGTGCCAGCGGAACTAGCGGGAAAAGCTCCTACAATGAGCAGTTCTTC
D gene: .; J gene: TRBJ1-5; V gene: TRBV11-2; clone size: .; CDR3 protein: CASSWGGGPPQHF; CDR3 DNA: TGCGCCAGCAGCTGGGGAGGAGGGCCGCCCCAGCATTTT